The 20 T cell receptor beta chains listed next were all sequenced from one sample in a study of patients and donors after allogeneic stem cell transplantation. MiXCR, applied by TCRdb to the RT-PCR reads, yields one record per CDR3 protein. The table has over 65,000 distinct CDR3 sequences, 26% seen once. Source material: blood, either unsorted or a sorted T cell fraction (not recorded which). The receptors originated from a human donor who was either an allogeneic HSCT recipient or a stem cell or donor lymphocyte infusion donor (not recorded which). It is not recorded whose cells these are; they may come from a transplant donor.

The chain links TRBV5-1 to TRBJ1-5, with D uncertain. This CDR3 region has 15 residues. Per germline, CDR1 SGHRS and CDR2 YFSETQ. Between the trimmed V and J ends, which lost 5 bases and 2 bases, there was a span of 14 bases. CDR3 bases: TGCGCCAGCAGTGCCCCAGCCTGGCGCAATCAGCCCCAGCATTTT. Its translation: CASSAPAWRNQPQHF.

For this clonotype: Just one base apart from a much larger clone, this may be a read error. The V call is TRBV5-8, the J call TRBJ2-5; unclear D gene. The CDR3 length is 14 residues. Germline assignment: CDR1 SGHTS and CDR2 YDEGEE. CDR3 nucleotides: TGTGTCAGCAGCTTGTTCAGTCTCCAAGAGACCCAGTACTTC. Its protein product is CVSSLFSLQETQYF.

This clonotype was counted many times. The chain uses TRBV7-9 and TRBJ1-2, with D maybe TRBD1 (6 bases). This CDR3 contains 13 residues. Germline CDR1 is SEHNR and CDR2 is FQNEAQ (reference sequence). V lost 7 bases, J lost 7 bases, and 16 bases lay in between. CDR3 bases: TGTGCCAGCAAGGGGGGGTCCCTTGGTGGCTACACCTTC. This gives the protein CASKGGSLGGYTF.

The V call is TRBV7-9, the J call TRBJ2-1; D not certain. Germline CDR1 and CDR2: SEHNR and FQNEAQ (reference sequence). The CDR3 length is 13 residues. Trimming took off 1 base at V and 5 bases at J, with 6 bases between the two ends. The CDR3 sequence: CASSLGPDNEQFF. CDR3 nucleotides: TGTGCCAGCAGCTTAGGCCCGGACAATGAGCAGTTCTTC.

This clonotype was seen a handful of times. The V call is TRBV7-9, the J call TRBJ1-1; D gene uncertain. V was pared by 4 bases and J by 1 base, with 13 bases between. Germline V gene data show CDR1 as SEHNR and CDR2 as FQNEAQ (reference sequence). The CDR3 is 15 amino acids. The CDR3 loop is CASSSRRSSNTEAFF. The CDR3 DNA reads as TGTGCCAGCAGCTCTAGGAGGTCCTCGAACACTGAAGCTTTCTTT.

This clonotype was recorded a few times. The chain recombines TRBV7-9 with TRBJ2-1, with D unresolved. V was cut by 5 bases and J by 5 bases, with 7 bases left in between. The V gene's germline CDR1 is SEHNR and CDR2 FQNEAQ (reference sequence). The CDR3 runs to 12 residues. The chain's CDR3 is CASSLTNNEQFF. The CDR3 nucleotides are TGTGCCAGCAGCCTAACTAACAATGAGCAGTTCTTC.

The rearrangement uses TRBV10-3 and TRBJ2-3, with D possibly being TRBD2 (6 bases). The CDR3 totals 15 residues. V dropped 7 bases and J dropped 4 bases, with 18 bases sitting between them. Germline V CDR1 and CDR2: ENHRY, SYGVKD. The CDR3 sequence: CAIMSSGTGADTQYF. Here the CDR3 DNA reads TGTGCCATCATGTCCTCCGGGACTGGGGCAGATACGCAGTATTTT.

This clonotype was counted at least ten times. This sequence joins TRBV15 and TRBJ1-4, with D uncertain. Per germline, CDR1 LNHNV and CDR2 YYDKDF (reference sequence). The CDR3 runs 13 residues. V gave up 0 bases and J gave up 10 bases, with 9 bases separating them. The CDR3 nucleotides are TGTGCCACCAGCAGAGATCCCTACTCAAAACTGTTTTTT. Translated: CATSRDPYSKLFF.

The V gene is TRBV5-5, the J gene TRBJ2-3; D is ambiguous. Germline V CDR1 and CDR2: SGHKS, YYEKEE (reference sequence). Trimming stripped 4 bases from V and 0 bases from J, with 9 bases between. The CDR3 extends over 14 amino acids. The CDR3: CASSPKLSTDTQYF. The CDR3 region has the DNA TGTGCCAGCAGCCCAAAGCTTAGCACAGATACGCAGTATTTT. The full variable domain, in which reference TRBV5-5 and TRBJ2-3 provide the parts outside the CDR3, is DAGVTQSPTHLIKTRGQQVTLRCSPISGHKSVSWYQQVLGQGPQFIFQYYEKEERGRGNFPDRFSARQFPNYSSELNVNALLLGDSALYLCASSPKLSTDTQYFGPGTRLTVL.

This clonotype was seen more than once but under ten times. CDR3 residues: CASRPGASNQPQHF. In DNA, the CDR3 is TGTGCCAGCAGGCCAGGGGCCTCCAATCAGCCCCAGCATTTT. This chain connects TRBV2 to TRBJ1-5, with D maybe TRBD1 (6 bases). CDR1 and CDR2 (germline): SNHLY, FYNNEI. The germline V and J ends were trimmed by 6 bases and 3 bases, with 12 bases remaining between them. The CDR3 covers 14 residues.

This clonotype was recorded a few times. The chain has TRBV6-1 and TRBJ1-2; no firm D call. The V end lost 1 base, the J end lost 2 bases, and 8 bases lay between the germline ends. Germline CDR1 reads MNHNS; CDR2 reads SASEGT. The CDR3 runs to 14 residues. The CDR3 spells CASSEGVINYGYTF. Here the CDR3 DNA reads TGTGCCAGCAGTGAAGGGGTTATAAACTATGGCTACACCTTC.

V and J are TRBV27 and TRBJ2-7; 13 bases match TRBD2. There are 15 residues in the CDR3. CDR1 MNHEY and CDR2 SMNVEV come from the germline V gene (reference sequence). The V segment lost 7 bases and the J segment 6 bases; nucleotides outside the gene matches: 9. The CDR3 DNA reads TGTGCCAGCACCCAACTAGCGGGAGGGCCGGGCGAGCAGTACTTC. Translation gives CASTQLAGGPGEQYF.

The sample holds a few counts of this clonotype. The rearrangement uses TRBV12-3 or TRBV12-4 and TRBJ2-5, with TRBD2 matching over 11 bases. The CDR3 extends over 15 amino acids. J lost 5 bases, V lost 5 bases, and 7 bases had no gene match. The CDR3: CASSRILAGVETQYF. The DNA for the CDR3 is TGTGCCAGCAGTCGTATACTAGCGGGGGTGGAGACCCAGTACTTC.

The chain employs TRBV5-1 and TRBJ1-4; 9 bases align to TRBD1. The V segment lost 5 bases and the J segment 7 bases; nucleotides outside the gene matches: 9. The germline CDR1 and CDR2 sequences are SGHRS and YFSETQ. The CDR3 loop spans 15 amino acids. The CDR3 region is CASRSAGQGGEKLFF. The CDR3 DNA follows: TGCGCCAGCAGAAGTGCGGGACAGGGAGGTGAAAAACTGTTTTTT.

The V call is TRBV7-6, the J call TRBJ2-7; a possible D gene is TRBD2 (6 bases). The V gene lost 1 base and the J gene lost 6 bases, with 10 bases spanning the gap. CDR1 is SGHVS and CDR2 is FNYEAQ in the germline V gene. CDR3 length: 13 residues. CDR3 DNA: TGTGCCAGCAGCTTAGTATCCGGGGGCGAGCAGTACTTC. It is translated as CASSLVSGGEQYF. Variable domain in full (rest from reference TRBV7-6 and TRBJ2-7): GAGVSQSPRYKVTKRGQDVALRCDPISGHVSLYWYRQALGQGPEFLTYFNYEAQQDKSGLPNDRFSAERPEGSISTLTIQRTEQRDSAMYRCASSLVSGGEQYFGPGTRLTVT.

The genes are TRBV5-1 and TRBJ1-4; D not resolved. This CDR3 contains 13 residues. V was trimmed by 2 bases and J by 4 bases, leaving 6 bases between them. Germline CDR1 SGHRS, CDR2 YFSETQ. CDR3 protein: CASSLGVNEKLFF. CDR3 nucleotides: TGCGCCAGCAGCTTAGGTGTTAATGAAAAACTGTTTTTT. Together with reference TRBV5-1 and TRBJ1-4, the CDR3 gives the full variable domain: KAGVTQTPRYLIKTRGQQVTLSCSPISGHRSVSWYQQTPGQGLQFLFEYFSETQRNKGNFPGRFSGRQFSNSRSEMNVSTLELGDSALYLCASSLGVNEKLFFGSGTQLSVL.

The chain employs TRBV20-1 and TRBJ1-6, with D unresolved. The germline CDR1 and CDR2 sequences are DFQATT and SNEGSKA (reference sequence). Trimming pared 4 bases from V and 7 bases from J, leaving 17 bases between. The CDR3 sequence is 15 residues long. CDR3 protein: CSANFKGPRNSPLHF. In DNA form, the CDR3 reads TGCAGTGCTAATTTTAAGGGCCCCAGGAATTCACCCCTCCACTTT.

V usage is TRBV27 and J usage is TRBJ2-1; either TRBD1 or TRBD2 may supply D (5 bases each). CDR3 size: 12 residues. Germline loops: CDR1 MNHEY, CDR2 SMNVEV (reference sequence). V lost 2 bases, J lost 12 bases, and 11 bases lay in between. The CDR3, as DNA: TGTGCCAGCAGTTTAGGGGGAGAAGGGCAGTTCTTC. Translation gives CASSLGGEGQFF.

J is TRBJ2-7 and V is TRBV9; weak D call: TRBD2 (5 bases). CDR1 SGDLS and CDR2 YYNGEE come from the germline V gene. The CDR3 sequence is 13 residues long. V lost 5 bases, J lost 5 bases, and 14 bases lay in between. The CDR3 DNA follows: TGTGCCAGCAGTGTCACCCCGAGGGACGAGCAGTACTTC. Its protein product is CASSVTPRDEQYF.

This clonotype showed up just a few times. The CDR3 spells CSVERRLGGKETQYF. CDR3 DNA: TGCAGCGTTGAACGGCGACTCGGGGGTAAAGAGACCCAGTACTTC. V is TRBV29-1 and J is TRBJ2-5, with D possibly being TRBD2 (6 bases). Trimming removed 2 bases at V and 3 bases at J, with 16 bases between. Germline V gene sequence: CDR1 SQVTM, CDR2 ANQGSEA. The CDR3 covers 15 residues.